The sequence of this T cell receptor (beta chain) was determined in a study of T cells after posttransplantation cyclophosphamide. Findings and caveats of the study: Recipient CMV seropositivity and CMV reactivation strongly tracked TRB clonality. Donor-recipient repertoire similarity was low at 1-2 months, rising over year one. Skin or GI-infiltrating T cells shared few TRB sequences with blood.

A marrow graft followed busulfan-fludarabine conditioning, with cyclophosphamide on days +3 and +4. Measured with immunoSEQ multiplex PCR; TCRdb has only the in-frame clones, and not every one. The specimen has 6,500 to 9,000 clones, none found just once. The length of the CDR3 is 17 residues. Trimming removed 0 bases at V and 9 bases at J, with 24 bases between. Germline CDR1 and CDR2: SGHDN and FVKESK. This clone showed up many times. Antigen unknown. The sample in question was PBMCs, obtained after allogeneic stem cell transplant with posttransplant cyclophosphamide. This chain links TRBV14 with TRBJ2-7; D not certain. The sequence was obtained from a female patient aged 50 to 60 who received an allogeneic stem cell transplant from a related donor, was CMV-positive, and had no GVHD. Some T cells may trace back to the graft donor. The CDR3 reads CASSQEGHFCLWSLQYF. For the CDR3, the DNA is TGTGCCAGCAGCCAAGAGGGCCATTTTTGTTTGTGGTCGTTGCAGTACTTC.